The next 24 T cell receptor beta chains were all read from a single sample in a study of control samples from healthy donors and cancer patients. Clones were read by immunoSEQ multiplex PCR, and TCRdb kept only the in-frame ones, dropping some. The sample records 120,000 or so clones, 85% to 95% being singletons. The sample consisted of blood. The receptors here all came from a man aged 18 to 30 in good health.

This clone was recorded only once. This rearrangement joins TRBV5-1 to TRBJ2-3, with 7 bases that match TRBD1. The junction had 6 bases not matched to a gene; V was cut back by 4 bases and J by 1 base. CDR1 and CDR2 (germline): SGHRS, YFSETQ. CDR3 size: 15 residues. The CDR3 is CASSPGQPGTDTQYF. Here the CDR3 DNA reads TGCGCCAGCAGCCCGGGACAGCCGGGCACAGATACGCAGTATTTT.

The genes are TRBV2 and TRBJ1-2; TRBD1 agrees at 11 bases. Germline trimming cut 4 bases from V and 7 bases from J; bases unmatched to any gene: 2. Per the germline V gene, CDR1 is SNHLY and CDR2 is FYNNEI. The length of the CDR3 is 13 residues. The CDR3 nucleotides read TGTGCCAGCAGTGTCGGGACAGGGGGTGGCTACACCTTC. This encodes CASSVGTGGGYTF.

The V and J genes are TRBV5-6 and TRBJ1-6; D is unclear. Germline V gives CDR1 SGHDT, CDR2 YYEEEE. CDR3 size: 14 residues. V lost 1 base and J lost 9, with 11 bases in between. CDR3 bases: TGTGCCAGCAGCTTGCGGCAGGCTGGTTCACCCCTCCACTTT. Amino acids: CASSLRQAGSPLHF.

The chain employs TRBV27 and TRBJ2-1, with 10 nucleotides matching TRBD2. CDR3 length equals 15 residues. In germline, CDR1 is MNHEY, CDR2 SMNVEV (reference sequence). Germline trimming cut 0 bases from V and 8 bases from J; bases unmatched to any gene: 4. The CDR3 is CASSLSLAGLDEQFF. The DNA of the CDR3 is TGTGCCAGCAGTTTATCACTAGCGGGGCTGGATGAGCAGTTCTTC.

The chain is built from TRBV12-3 or TRBV12-4 and TRBJ2-4, with 9 bases matching TRBD1. The CDR3 contains 12 residues. Losses at the gene ends were 4 bases for V and 13 bases for J; bases not matched to a gene: 5. CDR3 sequence (DNA): TGTGCCAGCAGTTCAACAGGGGGCGGGCAGTACTTC. It yields the protein CASSSTGGGQYF.

The V call is TRBV9, the J call TRBJ2-2, with TRBD1 as a possible D gene (5 bases). Between the trimmed V and J ends, which lost 0 bases and 2 bases, there was a span of 11 bases. The CDR3 has 16 residues. Germline V lookup: CDR1 SGDLS, CDR2 YYNGEE. The CDR3 sequence is CASSVGGAGNTGELFF. The CDR3 bases are TGTGCCAGCAGCGTAGGTGGGGCCGGTAACACCGGGGAGCTGTTTTTT.

This chain's CDR3 is CASSSLRRGPEAFF. The CDR3 coding sequence is TGTGCCAGCAGCTCCCTCCGGAGGGGTCCTGAAGCTTTCTTT. The rearrangement links TRBV28 to TRBJ1-1, with a possible D match to TRBD1 (5 bases). The CDR3 runs to 14 residues. Deletions cut 6 bases from V and 6 bases from J, with 17 bases between. Germline CDR1 reads MDHEN; CDR2 reads SYDVKM.

J is TRBJ1-1 and V is TRBV30; weak D call: TRBD1 (6 bases). CDR3 length equals 14 residues. V lost 0 bases, J lost 5 bases, and 13 bases lay in between. Germline V gene data show CDR1 as GTSNPN and CDR2 as SVGIG (reference sequence). The CDR3 sequence is CAWSVQGRRTEAFF. Written as DNA, the CDR3 is TGTGCCTGGAGTGTACAGGGTAGGAGAACTGAAGCTTTCTTT.

The chain couples TRBV3-1 (or the pseudogene TRBV3-2) to TRBJ2-3; 12 bases fit TRBD2. V was pared by 1 base and J by 4 bases, with 6 bases of the junction left unmatched. The CDR3 spans 17 residues. Germline V gene data show CDR1 as LGHDT and CDR2 as YNNKEL (reference sequence). Here the CDR3 DNA reads TGTGCCAGCAGCCAAGCCCAGACTAGCGGGGGATCAGATACGCAGTATTTT. It yields the protein CASSQAQTSGGSDTQYF.

V and J are TRBV5-6 and TRBJ1-5, with TRBD1 matching over 9 bases. The germline gives CDR1 SGHDT, CDR2 YYEEEE. The CDR3 loop spans 15 amino acids. J lost 1 base, V lost 4 bases, and 3 bases had no gene match. CDR3 sequence: CASSTGQGSNQPQHF. CDR3 nucleotide sequence: TGTGCCAGCAGCACCGGACAGGGGAGCAATCAGCCCCAGCATTTT.

V usage is TRBV27 and J usage is TRBJ2-3; 9 bases fit TRBD2. The CDR3 sequence is 15 residues long. CDR1 is MNHEY and CDR2 is SMNVEV in the germline V gene (reference sequence). The ends lost 3 bases at V and 6 bases at J; junction bases unmatched: 7. CDR3 sequence reads: CASSLGGTSRDTQYF. CDR3 in DNA: TGTGCCAGCAGTTTGGGGGGGACTAGCAGGGATACGCAGTATTTT.

This rearrangement joins TRBV2 to TRBJ1-2; tentative D call: TRBD1 (5 bases). The CDR3 contains 12 residues. Germline V lookup: CDR1 SNHLY, CDR2 FYNNEI. V lost 7 bases to trimming and J lost 2 bases, with 8 bases between them. The DNA for the CDR3 is TGTGCCAGCAACCGGGACAACTATGGCTACACCTTC. Protein product: CASNRDNYGYTF.

The V gene is TRBV9, the J gene TRBJ2-2; D not resolved. Trimming stripped 0 bases from V and 3 bases from J, with 9 bases between. The CDR3 length is 15 residues. Germline V lookup: CDR1 SGDLS, CDR2 YYNGEE. CDR3 protein: CASSVVDTYTGELFF. The DNA for the CDR3 is TGTGCCAGCAGCGTAGTTGACACTTACACCGGGGAGCTGTTTTTT.

The gene calls are TRBV5-6 and TRBJ2-5, with 12 positions matching TRBD2. The germline V gene has CDR1 SGHDT and CDR2 YYEEEE. The CDR3 totals 18 residues. V dropped 0 bases and J dropped 5; count of bases not matched to a gene: 11. The CDR3 region is CASSLVLAGGPVEETQYF. CDR3 DNA sequence: TGTGCCAGCAGCTTGGTACTAGCGGGGGGCCCGGTTGAGGAGACCCAGTACTTC.

This clone appeared a single time. Other DNA sequences within the sample encode an identical CDR3. The chain combines TRBV15 with TRBJ2-5, with no clear D. Germline loops: CDR1 LNHNV, CDR2 YYDKDF (reference sequence). Trimming removed 0 bases from V and 2 bases from J, with 7 bases in between. The CDR3 totals 14 residues. CDR3 in DNA: TGTGCCACCAGCAGAGATCGCGGACAAGAGACCCAGTACTTC. Protein product: CATSRDRGQETQYF.

This clone showed up just a few times. The rearrangement joins TRBV7-9 to TRBJ1-1; 7 positions match TRBD1. CDR3 length equals 15 residues. V trimming: 4 bases; J trimming: 1 base; junction bases outside the gene matches: 6. Germline CDR1 reads SEHNR; CDR2 reads FQNEAQ (reference sequence). The chain's CDR3 is CASSSNWDRNTEAFF. The CDR3 DNA sequence: TGTGCCAGCAGCTCCAACTGGGACAGGAACACTGAAGCTTTCTTT.

This clone was seen a single time. CDR3 bases: TGTGCCTCCAAGGAGGGCTTGAACACTGAAGCTTTCTTT. It yields the protein CASKEGLNTEAFF. The chain joins TRBV28 to TRBJ1-1; D is unclear. This CDR3 has 13 residues. V gave up 11 bases and J gave up 0 bases, with 13 bases separating them. Per the germline V gene, CDR1 is MDHEN and CDR2 is SYDVKM.

This clone appeared a few times. The CDR3 DNA is TGCGCCAGCAGCCAACCTCAGGGGGCAGATACGCAGTATTTT. Translation gives CASSQPQGADTQYF. The rearrangement joins TRBV4-1 to TRBJ2-3, with 7 bases lining up with TRBD1. The CDR3 runs to 14 residues. Trimming cost V 2 bases and J 4 bases; bases outside gene matches: 3. Germline values: CDR1 MGHRA, CDR2 YSYEKL.

The chain recombines TRBV11-1 with TRBJ2-3; either TRBD1 or TRBD2 may supply D (5 bases each). Germline CDR1 and CDR2: SGHAT and FQDESV (reference sequence). The V and J ends lost 5 bases and 2 bases respectively, with 14 bases between them. This CDR3 comprises 15 residues. The CDR3 coding sequence is TGTGCCAGCAGCCCGGGACCTAGCCCCACAGATACGCAGTATTTT. Translated, it gives CASSPGPSPTDTQYF. The whole variable domain, remainder taken from reference TRBV11-1 and TRBJ2-3, is EAEVAQSPRYKITEKSQAVAFWCDPISGHATLYWYRQILGQGPELLVQFQDESVVDDSQLPKDRFSAERLKGVDSTLKIQPAELGDSAMYLCASSPGPSPTDTQYFGPGTRLTVL.

On this clone itself: At one boundary the junction diverges from the germline segment, which might be a read error. The chain links TRBV6-1 to TRBJ2-1, with D tentatively TRBD2 (5 bases). The CDR3 loop spans 11 amino acids. CDR1 is MNHNS, CDR2 SASEGT, per germline. CDR3 loop: CASSEARVRLF. The CDR3 region has the DNA TGTGCCAGCAGTGAAGCGCGGGTTCGGCTCTTC.

This chain joins TRBV29-1 and TRBJ2-3; 9 bases are a match to TRBD2. The CDR3 is made up of 14 amino acids. Germline CDR1 reads SQVTM; CDR2 reads ANQGSEA. With V trimmed by 7 bases and J by 0 bases, 5 bases remained unmatched. The CDR3 coding sequence is TGCAGCGCGACTAGCGGTTATAGCACAGATACGCAGTATTTT. Translated, it gives CSATSGYSTDTQYF.

This clone was picked up one time. The chain links TRBV9 to TRBJ2-1, with TRBD1 matching over 8 bases. J gave up 4 bases and V 4 bases, and 7 bases lay outside the gene matches. This CDR3 is built from 15 residues. Germline V gene lookup returns CDR1 SGDLS and CDR2 YYNGEE. Here the CDR3 DNA reads TGTGCCAGCAGCACCCAGGGGGCTACTTACAATGAGCAGTTCTTC. The encoded protein is CASSTQGATYNEQFF.

The chain has TRBV7-9 and TRBJ2-5; unclear D gene. Germline V gives CDR1 SEHNR, CDR2 FQNEAQ (reference sequence). CDR3 length: 15 residues. Deletions cut 5 bases from V and 2 bases from J, with 15 bases between. The CDR3 DNA reads as TGTGCCAGCAGCCTTCCTCGTTTTCAACAAGAGACCCAGTACTTC. As protein: CASSLPRFQQETQYF.

The CDR3 sequence: CASSVDPDREETQYF. DNA of the CDR3: TGTGCCAGCAGCGTAGACCCGGACAGGGAAGAGACCCAGTACTTC. The chain combines TRBV9 with TRBJ2-5, with TRBD1 identical over 8 bases. J lost 3 bases, V lost 0 bases, and 4 bases had no gene match. Per the germline V gene, CDR1 is SGDLS and CDR2 is YYNGEE. This CDR3 is 15 amino acids long. The full variable domain, completed using reference TRBV9 and TRBJ2-5, is DSGVTQTPKHLITATGQRVTLRCSPRSGDLSVYWYQQSLDQGLQFLIQYYNGEERAKGNILERFSAQQFPDLHSELNLSSLELGDSALYFCASSVDPDREETQYFGPGTRLLVL.